The entry below describes one TCR beta chain. This sample was taken from a study of blood T cell repertoires in COVID-19. About the study: T cells, B-cell-depleted T cells, or PBMCs supplied cDNA or gDNA.

The CDR3 is 15 amino acids. J gave up 1 base and V 3 bases, and 5 bases lay outside the gene matches. Germline V gene sequence: CDR1 MGHRA, CDR2 YSYEKL. Sequencing used immunoSEQ multiplex PCR; TCRdb keeps in-frame clones, though not all of them. In the table there are around 250,000 clones, roughly nine tenths of which are singletons. Participants, about 18 to 90 years old, spanned about two dozen US areas. Participant reports of clinical history set cohort assignment. The rearrangement joins TRBV4-1 to TRBJ1-1; TRBD1 matches 7 bases. This clonotype was obtained from a human donor in a cohort exposed to, infected with or recovered from COVID-19 (not recorded which). The donor label of this sample is uncertain. Material for sequencing was PBMCs or T cells enriched from blood (not recorded which). The CDR3 loop reads CASSHPQGKNTEAFF. Written as DNA, the CDR3 is TGCGCCAGCAGCCACCCACAGGGGAAGAACACTGAAGCTTTCTTT.